Below are 32 T cell receptor beta chains sequenced from a single sample in a study of T cell responses to AZD1222 COVID-19 vaccine. Profiled with immunoSEQ multiplex PCR; TCRdb holds only in-frame clones, not every one. This table has 150,000 to 200,000 clones, just over 90% appearing once. This specimen consisted of peripheral blood, obtained on day 0 of AZD1222 vaccination. The receptors originated from an adult in good health.

The chain recombines TRBV6-1 with TRBJ1-1; 8 bases are a match to TRBD1. With V trimmed by 3 bases and J by 1 base, 13 bases remained unmatched. Germline V CDR1 and CDR2: MNHNS, SASEGT. The CDR3 has 18 amino acids. This CDR3 reads CASSDPLGRGPSNTEAFF. The CDR3 bases are TGTGCCAGCAGTGACCCCTTGGGCAGGGGGCCCTCGAACACTGAAGCTTTCTTT.

CDR3 region: CASSPPTRGDQPQHF. DNA of the CDR3: TGTGCCAGCTCACCACCCACCCGAGGGGATCAGCCCCAGCATTTT. V gene TRBV18 combines with J gene TRBJ1-5; perhaps TRBD1 as D (5 bases). V lost 0 bases and J 5 bases, leaving 11 bases between the germline ends. This CDR3 is 15 amino acids long. Per the germline V gene, CDR1 is KGHSH and CDR2 is LQKENI.

The chain is built from TRBV7-2 and TRBJ2-1; D not resolved. Trimming stripped 3 bases from V and 0 bases from J, with 12 bases between. This CDR3 contains 16 residues. Germline-derived CDR1 and CDR2 are SGHTA and FQGNSA. The CDR3, as DNA: TGTGCCAGCAGCTTTAAGGGTGAGAGCTCCTACAATGAGCAGTTCTTC. Residues: CASSFKGESSYNEQFF.

V is TRBV7-9 and J is TRBJ1-1; D is unclear. The CDR3 runs to 13 residues. The germline V gene has CDR1 SEHNR and CDR2 FQNEAQ (reference sequence). Trimming took off 5 bases at V and 0 bases at J, with 7 bases between the two ends. In DNA form, the CDR3 reads TGTGCCAGCAGCGTACGGATGAACACTGAAGCTTTCTTT. Translated: CASSVRMNTEAFF.

The chain carries TRBV6-8 and TRBJ2-7; tentatively, D is TRBD2 (5 bases). This CDR3 has 11 residues. The ends were cut back, 10 bases at V and 4 bases at J, with 11 bases in the middle. CDR1 is MNHGY, CDR2 SAAAGT, per germline. The DNA for the CDR3 is TGTGCCATAGAGGAGCGGTACGAGCAGTACTTC. Its translation: CAIEERYEQYF.

The V and J genes are TRBV5-5 and TRBJ2-7; TRBD1 aligns across 8 bases. J gave up 3 bases and V 2 bases, and 16 bases lay outside the gene matches. This CDR3 is 18 amino acids long. Germline values: CDR1 SGHKS, CDR2 YYEKEE (reference sequence). DNA of the CDR3: TGTGCCAGCAGCTTATCGGCTAACAACGGACAGGGATTCTACGAGCAGTACTTC. Translation gives CASSLSANNGQGFYEQYF.

The rearrangement links TRBV6-2 or TRBV6-3 to TRBJ1-2, with 7 bases lining up with TRBD1. Trimming at V came to 2 bases and at J to 5 bases, leaving 5 bases not matched to a gene. Germline CDR1 reads MNHEY; CDR2 reads SVGEGT. This CDR3 is built from 14 residues. The CDR3 DNA sequence: TGTGCCAGCAGTTACGGCAGGGGGGGATATGGCTACACCTTC. Translating gives CASSYGRGGYGYTF.

This chain links TRBV30 with TRBJ1-5, with D tentatively TRBD1 (5 bases). CDR1 and CDR2 (germline): GTSNPN, SVGIG (reference sequence). Between the trimmed V and J ends, which lost 2 bases and 1 base, there was a span of 12 bases. CDR3 length: 15 amino acids. The CDR3 DNA reads as TGTGCCTGGAGTAAGGGGACTTTGAGCAATCAGCCCCAGCATTTT. This translates into CAWSKGTLSNQPQHF.

The rearrangement links TRBV2 to TRBJ1-2; the match to TRBD1 covers 8 bases. The CDR3 loop spans 15 amino acids. After removal of 4 bases from V and 3 bases from J, the junction contained 7 bases not matched to a gene. Germline CDR1 reads SNHLY; CDR2 reads FYNNEI. The CDR3 nucleotides are TGTGCCAGCAGTGTGCGACAGGGGAGAGACTATGGCTACACCTTC. It translates to CASSVRQGRDYGYTF.

This clone was seen just once. This sequence joins TRBV2 and TRBJ2-5; TRBD1 might be the D (5 bases). Germline CDR1 is SNHLY and CDR2 is FYNNEI. This CDR3 contains 15 residues. Trimming left V 7 bases short and J 2 bases short, with 17 bases between. CDR3 in amino acids: CASTPSGAFQETQYF. CDR3 in DNA: TGTGCCAGCACACCAAGTGGGGCATTTCAAGAGACCCAGTACTTC.

V gene TRBV15 combines with J gene TRBJ1-1, with 7 bases that match TRBD1. The length of the CDR3 is 14 residues. Germline loops: CDR1 LNHNV, CDR2 YYDKDF (reference sequence). V lost 2 bases, J lost 4 bases, and 4 bases stayed unmatched. The CDR3 nucleotides are TGTGCCACCAGCAGACAGACAGGGAGCACTGAAGCTTTCTTT. Translating gives CATSRQTGSTEAFF.

The genes are TRBV29-1 and TRBJ1-1; 8 bases align to TRBD1. This CDR3 is 13 amino acids long. V lost 7 bases, J lost 5 bases, and 9 bases stayed unmatched. Germline CDR1 SQVTM, CDR2 ANQGSEA. DNA for the CDR3: TGCAGCGCCCCGGACAGGGAGAGAACTGAAGCTTTCTTT. It encodes CSAPDRERTEAFF.

The V call is TRBV2, the J call TRBJ1-3, with 7 positions matching TRBD1. J lost 3 bases, V lost 0 bases, and 2 bases had no gene match. This CDR3 spans 15 amino acids. From germline, CDR1 is SNHLY and CDR2 FYNNEI. Written as DNA, the CDR3 is TGTGCCAGCAGTGAAGCGACAGGGTATGGAAACACCATATATTTT. Its protein is CASSEATGYGNTIYF.

The CDR3 is CASSQVGLEQYF. Written as DNA, the CDR3 is TGTGCCAGCAGCCAAGTCGGGCTCGAGCAGTACTTC. This chain connects TRBV3-1 (or the pseudogene TRBV3-2) to TRBJ2-7; D gene ambiguous. The V and J ends lost 1 base and 6 bases respectively, with 7 bases between them. CDR3 length: 12 residues. CDR1 is LGHDT, CDR2 YNNKEL, per germline (reference sequence).

The rearrangement uses TRBV28 and TRBJ2-7, with 9 nucleotides matching TRBD1. V lost 1 base and J lost 3; bases outside the gene matches: 1. Germline V gives CDR1 MDHEN, CDR2 SYDVKM. CDR3 length equals 14 residues. The CDR3 sequence: CASSLYRGLYEQYF. DNA of the CDR3: TGTGCCAGCAGTTTATACAGGGGGCTCTACGAGCAGTACTTC.

The chain joins TRBV5-8 to TRBJ2-3; 7 bases align to TRBD1. Germline CDR1 and CDR2: SGHTS and YDEGEE. With V trimmed by 5 bases and J by 3 bases, 6 bases remained unmatched. The CDR3 is 14 amino acids. The CDR3 here is CASRPTGRTDTQYF. The CDR3 region has the DNA TGTGCCAGCAGACCGACAGGGCGGACAGATACGCAGTATTTT.

This clone was seen once. V is TRBV7-9 and J is TRBJ1-2; D uncertain. The CDR3 extends over 13 amino acids. Trimming took 6 bases from V and 8 from J, leaving 16 bases between them. The germline gives CDR1 SEHNR, CDR2 FQNEAQ (reference sequence). The CDR3 nucleotides read TGTGCCAGCAGTCCAAACGGTCGAGGAGGCTACACCTTC. It is translated as CASSPNGRGGYTF. Filled out from reference TRBV7-9 and TRBJ1-2, the complete variable domain reads DTGVSQNPRHKITKRGQNVTFRCDPISEHNRLYWYRQTLGQGPEFLTYFQNEAQLEKSRLLSDRFSAERPKGSFSTLEIQRTEQGDSAMYLCASSPNGRGGYTFGSGTRLTVV.

The V call is TRBV29-1, the J call TRBJ2-6; D may be TRBD1 (5 bases). CDR1 and CDR2 from the germline V gene are SQVTM and ANQGSEA. CDR3 length: 18 residues. V was clipped by 4 bases and J by 0 bases, with 19 bases between them. The CDR3 bases are TGCAGCGTTGCAGGTTTTGGGGCGGAACACTCTGGGGCCAACGTCCTGACTTTC. It specifies CSVAGFGAEHSGANVLTF.

This chain links TRBV7-9 with TRBJ1-3; D not resolved. Germline values: CDR1 SEHNR, CDR2 FQNEAQ (reference sequence). The CDR3 length is 15 residues. Trimming stripped 5 bases from V and 4 bases from J, with 15 bases between. The DNA for the CDR3 is TGTGCCAGCAGCCTACTGGCAGGAGCGGGAAACACCATATATTTT. Encoded protein: CASSLLAGAGNTIYF.

The V call is TRBV7-9, the J call TRBJ1-5; D perhaps matches TRBD1 (6 bases). CDR3 length: 15 amino acids. Per the germline V gene, CDR1 is SEHNR and CDR2 is FQNEAQ (reference sequence). V was pared by 5 bases and J by 4 bases, with 15 bases between. The CDR3 coding sequence is TGTGCCAGCAGCGTAGGCGTCACAGGGAATCAGCCCCAGCATTTT. Residues: CASSVGVTGNQPQHF.

The J gene is TRBJ2-7, the V gene TRBV5-1; 9 bases line up with TRBD1. CDR1 and CDR2 (germline): SGHRS, YFSETQ. This CDR3 has 12 amino acids. V was pared by 5 bases and J by 4 bases, with 1 base of the junction left unmatched. In nucleotides, the CDR3 is TGCGCCAGCAGTGGGACAGGGTACGAGCAGTACTTC. It codes for CASSGTGYEQYF.

V gene TRBV7-6 combines with J gene TRBJ2-3; possible D gene TRBD2, 6 bases. V lost 10 bases to trimming and J lost 2 bases, with 16 bases between them. There are 14 residues in the CDR3. Germline values: CDR1 SGHVS, CDR2 FNYEAQ. CDR3 coding DNA: TGTGCCACCTTAAGCGGGCCCCACACAGATACGCAGTATTTT. Amino acid sequence: CATLSGPHTDTQYF.

The chain couples TRBV10-2 to TRBJ1-5, with a tentative D call TRBD1 (5 bases). Trimming left V 6 bases short and J 0 bases short, with 18 bases between. This CDR3 has 17 amino acids. Per germline, CDR1 WSHSY and CDR2 SAAADI. The CDR3 nucleotides are TGCGCCAGCAGGAGAGGGGTTGCGGGGGGTAGCAATCAGCCCCAGCATTTT. It encodes CASRRGVAGGSNQPQHF.

The rearrangement uses TRBV15 and TRBJ1-3, with unresolved D. Germline values: CDR1 LNHNV, CDR2 YYDKDF (reference sequence). CDR3 length equals 15 residues. Trimming pared 1 base from V and 0 bases from J, leaving 7 bases between. The CDR3 DNA reads TGTGCCACCAGCAGAGCACAGAGCTCTGGAAACACCATATATTTT. It encodes CATSRAQSSGNTIYF.

The chain couples TRBV5-1 to TRBJ1-6, with a possible D match to TRBD1 (6 bases). With 3 bases removed from V and 3 bases from J, the gap between germline ends came to 10 bases. The CDR3 runs to 15 residues. CDR1 is SGHRS and CDR2 is YFSETQ in the germline V gene. The CDR3 DNA reads TGCGCCAGCAGCTCCGGACAGAACTATAATTCACCCCTCCACTTT. This translates into CASSSGQNYNSPLHF.

This clone is a singleton in its sample. The chain employs TRBV15 and TRBJ1-1; no definite D call. V lost 5 bases and J lost 0, with 10 bases in between. This CDR3 has 14 residues. The germline CDR1 and CDR2 sequences are LNHNV and YYDKDF (reference sequence). The CDR3 sequence: CATSFDTMNTEAFF. For the CDR3, the DNA is TGTGCCACCAGCTTCGACACAATGAACACTGAAGCTTTCTTT.

The chain's CDR3 is CASSPMGGPYDEQYF. The DNA of the CDR3 is TGTGCCAGTAGTCCTATGGGGGGACCTTACGACGAGCAGTACTTC. The genes are TRBV19 and TRBJ2-7, with D tentatively TRBD2 (6 bases). The CDR3 spans 15 residues. Germline V gene sequence: CDR1 LNHDA, CDR2 SQIVND (reference sequence). Trimming shortened V by 5 bases and J by 5 bases, and 19 bases separated the two germline ends.

This chain uses TRBV4-1 with TRBJ2-7, with 8 bases lining up with TRBD1. The J segment lost 5 bases and the V segment lost 2 bases, leaving 8 bases of the junction unmatched. This CDR3 spans 15 amino acids. The germline V gene encodes CDR1 MGHRA and CDR2 YSYEKL. DNA for the CDR3: TGCGCCAGCAGCCAACTTGGACAGGGAAATAACGAGCAGTACTTC. This codes for CASSQLGQGNNEQYF.

This chain joins TRBV6-5 and TRBJ2-7; D gene unclear. Germline V CDR1 and CDR2: MNHEY, SVGAGI. The V end lost 6 bases, the J end lost 5 bases, and 11 bases lay between the germline ends. This CDR3 spans 12 amino acids. CDR3 protein: CASSQSGDEQYF. In DNA, the CDR3 is TGTGCCAGCAGCCAGTCCGGAGACGAGCAGTACTTC.

V gene TRBV5-1 combines with J gene TRBJ2-5; 8 nucleotides align to TRBD1. The J segment lost 1 base and the V segment lost 4 bases, leaving 3 bases of the junction unmatched. The germline V gene encodes CDR1 SGHRS and CDR2 YFSETQ. This CDR3 spans 14 amino acids. The CDR3 region has the DNA TGCGCCAGCAGCCACGGGACAGGCCAAGAGACCCAGTACTTC. This gives the protein CASSHGTGQETQYF.

This chain links TRBV9 with TRBJ1-1; D is uncertain. V shed 3 bases and J shed 1 base, with 10 bases lying between them. The CDR3 has 14 residues. The germline CDR1 and CDR2 sequences are SGDLS and YYNGEE. CDR3 sequence reads: CASSAFQQNTEAFF. The CDR3 region has the DNA TGTGCCAGCAGCGCCTTTCAGCAGAACACTGAAGCTTTCTTT.

This clone is classed as medium-sized. The chain carries TRBV11-2 and TRBJ1-6, with TRBD1 identical over 9 bases. The CDR3 length is 15 residues. Germline loops: CDR1 SGHAT, CDR2 FQNNGV. After removal of 3 bases from V and 8 bases from J, the junction contained 5 bases not matched to a gene. Written as DNA, the CDR3 is TGTGCCAGCAGCTTCGGGACAGGGTCTCATTCACCCCTCCACTTT. Its protein is CASSFGTGSHSPLHF.